What follows describes a single T cell receptor beta chain. Its antigen is not identified. This specimen belongs to a study of identifying expanded T cells in peripheral blood. Generated by immunoSEQ multiplex PCR, the TCRdb table keeps only in-frame clones and is missing some. The sample yields approximately 100,000 clones, around 89% seen once. The study, taken as a whole, reports: Clone count variance between approximately two-week samples rose with total template count. Differentially abundant clones: approximately 1.3 between replicates, 16.4 at roughly 13 days, more than 18 at four.

Trimming stripped 6 bases from V and 0 bases from J, with 16 bases between. Germline values: CDR1 MNHEY, CDR2 SMNVEV (reference sequence). The CDR3 is 16 amino acids. Collection occurred without any documented infections or immune events in donors. The source material was blood. This receptor was taken from a person between 18 and 75 years old in good health. This chain joins TRBV27 and TRBJ2-3; the D gene is possibly TRBD1 (6 bases). This CDR3 reads CASSNRAALSTDTQYF. The DNA of the CDR3 is TGTGCCAGCAGCAACAGGGCTGCCTTAAGCACAGATACGCAGTATTTT.